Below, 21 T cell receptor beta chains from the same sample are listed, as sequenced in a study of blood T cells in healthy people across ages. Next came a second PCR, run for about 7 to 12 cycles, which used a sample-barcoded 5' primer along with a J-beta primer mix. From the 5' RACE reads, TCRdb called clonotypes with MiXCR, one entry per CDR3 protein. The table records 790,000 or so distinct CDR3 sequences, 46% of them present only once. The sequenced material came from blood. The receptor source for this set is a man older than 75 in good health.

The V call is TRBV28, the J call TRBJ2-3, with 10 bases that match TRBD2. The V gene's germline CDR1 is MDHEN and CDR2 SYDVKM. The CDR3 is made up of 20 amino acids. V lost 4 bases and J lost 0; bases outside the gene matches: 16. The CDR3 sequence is CASSSFLQLLAGASTDTQYF. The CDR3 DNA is TGTGCCAGCAGTTCCTTCCTCCAACTTCTAGCGGGGGCTAGCACAGATACGCAGTATTTT.

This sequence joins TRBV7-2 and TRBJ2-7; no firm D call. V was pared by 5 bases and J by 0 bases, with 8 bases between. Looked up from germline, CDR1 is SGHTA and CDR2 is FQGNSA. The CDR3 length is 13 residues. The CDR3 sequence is CASSGSRSYEQYF. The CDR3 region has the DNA TGTGCCAGCAGCGGGTCCCGCTCCTACGAGCAGTACTTC. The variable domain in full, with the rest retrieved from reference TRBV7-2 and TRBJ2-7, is GAGVSQSPSNKVTEKGKDVELRCDPISGHTALYWYRQSLGQGLEFLIYFQGNSAPDKSGLPSDRFSAERTGGSVSTLTIQRTQQEDSAVYLCASSGSRSYEQYFGPGTRLTVT.

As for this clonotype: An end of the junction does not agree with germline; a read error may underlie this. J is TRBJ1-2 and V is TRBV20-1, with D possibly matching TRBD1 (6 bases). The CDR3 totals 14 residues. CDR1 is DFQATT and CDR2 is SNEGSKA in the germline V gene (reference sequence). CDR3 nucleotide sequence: TGCAGAGCTAGAGACAGTAGGGGGTACTATGGCTACACCTTC. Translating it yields CRARDSRGYYGYTF.

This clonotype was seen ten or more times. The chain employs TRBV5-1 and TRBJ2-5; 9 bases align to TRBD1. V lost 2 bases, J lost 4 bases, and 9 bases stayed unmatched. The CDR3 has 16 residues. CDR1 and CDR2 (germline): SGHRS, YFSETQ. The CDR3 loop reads CASSLTGTGSLETQYF. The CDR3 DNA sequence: TGCGCCAGCAGCTTAACCGGGACAGGGTCCTTAGAGACCCAGTACTTC.

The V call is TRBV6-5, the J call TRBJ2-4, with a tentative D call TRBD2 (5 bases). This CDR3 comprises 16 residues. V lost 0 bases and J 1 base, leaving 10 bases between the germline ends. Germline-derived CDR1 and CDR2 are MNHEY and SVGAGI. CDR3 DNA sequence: TGTGCCAGCAGTTACTCCAGAACGGGGGCCAAAAACATTCAGTACTTC. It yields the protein CASSYSRTGAKNIQYF.

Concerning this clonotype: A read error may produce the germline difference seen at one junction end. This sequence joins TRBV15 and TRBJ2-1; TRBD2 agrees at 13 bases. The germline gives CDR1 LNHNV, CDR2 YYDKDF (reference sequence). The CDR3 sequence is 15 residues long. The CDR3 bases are TGTGCCGCCAGCAGATTCGGACTAGCGGGAGATGAGCAGTTCTTC. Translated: CAASRFGLAGDEQFF.

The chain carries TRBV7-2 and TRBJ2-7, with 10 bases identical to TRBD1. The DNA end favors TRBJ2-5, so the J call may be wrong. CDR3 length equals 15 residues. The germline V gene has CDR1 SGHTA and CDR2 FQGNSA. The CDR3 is CASINDRGRGETQYF. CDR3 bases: TGTGCCAGCATCAATGACAGGGGGCGCGGGGAGACCCAGTACTTC.

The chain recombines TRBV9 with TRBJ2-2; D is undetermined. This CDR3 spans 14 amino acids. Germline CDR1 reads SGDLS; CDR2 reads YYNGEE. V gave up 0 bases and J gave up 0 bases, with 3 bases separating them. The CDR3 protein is CASSVGPNTGELFF. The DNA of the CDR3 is TGTGCCAGCAGCGTAGGCCCGAACACCGGGGAGCTGTTTTTT.

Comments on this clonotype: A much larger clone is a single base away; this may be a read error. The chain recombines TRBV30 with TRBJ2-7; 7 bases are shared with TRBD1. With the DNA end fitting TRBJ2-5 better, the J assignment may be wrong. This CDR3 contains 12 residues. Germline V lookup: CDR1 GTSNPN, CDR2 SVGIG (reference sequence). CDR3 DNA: TGTGCCTGGAATGGGACAGAAGAGACCCAGTACTTC. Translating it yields CAWNGTEETQYF.

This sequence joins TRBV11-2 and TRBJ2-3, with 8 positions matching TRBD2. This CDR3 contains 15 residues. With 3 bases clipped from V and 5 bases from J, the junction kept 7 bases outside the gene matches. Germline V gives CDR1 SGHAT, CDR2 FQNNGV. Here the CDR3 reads CASSFGGALGDTQYF. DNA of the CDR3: TGTGCCAGCAGCTTCGGGGGGGCCTTAGGAGATACGCAGTATTTT.

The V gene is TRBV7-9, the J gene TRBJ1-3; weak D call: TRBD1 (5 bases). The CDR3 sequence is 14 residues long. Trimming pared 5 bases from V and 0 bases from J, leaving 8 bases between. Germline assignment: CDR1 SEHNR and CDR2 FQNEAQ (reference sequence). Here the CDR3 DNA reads TGTGCCAGCAGCGAGGACATCTCTGGAAACACCATATATTTT. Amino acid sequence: CASSEDISGNTIYF.

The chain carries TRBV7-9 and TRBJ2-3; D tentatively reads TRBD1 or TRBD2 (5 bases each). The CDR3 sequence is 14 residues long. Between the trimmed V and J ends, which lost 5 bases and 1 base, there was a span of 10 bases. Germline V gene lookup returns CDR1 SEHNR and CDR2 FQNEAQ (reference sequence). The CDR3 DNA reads TGTGCCAGCAGCGAGGGACCCCGCACAGATACGCAGTATTTT. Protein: CASSEGPRTDTQYF. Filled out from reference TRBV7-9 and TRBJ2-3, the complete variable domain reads DTGVSQNPRHKITKRGQNVTFRCDPISEHNRLYWYRQTLGQGPEFLTYFQNEAQLEKSRLLSDRFSAERPKGSFSTLEIQRTEQGDSAMYLCASSEGPRTDTQYFGPGTRLTVL.

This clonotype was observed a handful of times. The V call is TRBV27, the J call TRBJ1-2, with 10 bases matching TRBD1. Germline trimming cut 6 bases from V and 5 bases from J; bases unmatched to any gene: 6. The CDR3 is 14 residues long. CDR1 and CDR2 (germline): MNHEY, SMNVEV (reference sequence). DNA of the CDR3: TGTGCCAGCAGGCGGACAGGGGGTTCATATGGCTACACCTTC. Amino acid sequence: CASRRTGGSYGYTF.

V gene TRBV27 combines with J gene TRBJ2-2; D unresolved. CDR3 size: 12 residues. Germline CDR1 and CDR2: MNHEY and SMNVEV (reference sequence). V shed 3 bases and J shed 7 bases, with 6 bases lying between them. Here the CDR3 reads CASSLYLGELFF. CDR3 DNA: TGTGCCAGCAGTTTGTATCTCGGGGAGCTGTTTTTT.

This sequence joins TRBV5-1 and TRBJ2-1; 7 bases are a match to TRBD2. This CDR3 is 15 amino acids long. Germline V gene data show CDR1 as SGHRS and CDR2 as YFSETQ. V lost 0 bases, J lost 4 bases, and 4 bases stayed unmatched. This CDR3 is CASSLGERGYNEQFF. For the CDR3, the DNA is TGCGCCAGCAGCTTGGGAGAGCGGGGTTACAATGAGCAGTTCTTC.

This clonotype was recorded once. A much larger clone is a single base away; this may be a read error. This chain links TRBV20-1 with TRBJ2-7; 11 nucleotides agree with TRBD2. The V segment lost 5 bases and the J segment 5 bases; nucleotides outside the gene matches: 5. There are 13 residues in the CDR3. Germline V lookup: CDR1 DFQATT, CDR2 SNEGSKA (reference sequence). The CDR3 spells CSAATSGTDEQYF. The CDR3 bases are TGCAGTGCTGCGACTAGCGGGACCGACGAGCAGTACTTC.

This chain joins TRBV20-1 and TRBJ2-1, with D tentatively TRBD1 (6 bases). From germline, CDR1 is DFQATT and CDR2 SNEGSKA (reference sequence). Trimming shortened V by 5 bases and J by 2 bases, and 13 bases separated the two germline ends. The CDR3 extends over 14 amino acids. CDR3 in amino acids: CSAEARGPYNEQFF. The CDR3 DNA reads TGCAGTGCTGAAGCCAGGGGCCCCTACAATGAGCAGTTCTTC.

CDR3 nucleotide sequence: TGTGCCAGCAGCTTAAAGGCCAGCGGTACCTACGAGCAGTACTTC. This sequence encodes CASSLKASGTYEQYF. The gene calls are TRBV7-9 and TRBJ2-7, with D possibly matching TRBD2 (5 bases). The V end lost 2 bases, the J end lost 2 bases, and 13 bases lay between the germline ends. The CDR3 is 15 amino acids. Germline V gene lookup returns CDR1 SEHNR and CDR2 FQNEAQ (reference sequence).

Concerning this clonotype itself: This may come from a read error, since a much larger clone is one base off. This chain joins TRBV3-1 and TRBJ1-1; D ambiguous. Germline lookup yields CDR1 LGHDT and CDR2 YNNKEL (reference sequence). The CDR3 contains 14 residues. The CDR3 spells CGSSPTRYNTEAFF. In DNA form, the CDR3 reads TGTGGCAGCAGCCCAACGCGTTATAACACTGAAGCTTTCTTT.

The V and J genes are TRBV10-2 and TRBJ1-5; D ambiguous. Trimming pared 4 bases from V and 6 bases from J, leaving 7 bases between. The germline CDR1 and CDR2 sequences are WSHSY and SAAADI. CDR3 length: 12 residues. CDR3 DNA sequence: TGCGCCAGCAGTGGGTCCGGTCAGCCCCAGCATTTT. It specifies CASSGSGQPQHF.

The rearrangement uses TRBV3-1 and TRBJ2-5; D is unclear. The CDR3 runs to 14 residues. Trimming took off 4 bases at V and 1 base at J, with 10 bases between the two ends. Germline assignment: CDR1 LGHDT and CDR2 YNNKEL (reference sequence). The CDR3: CASSLQTLQETQYF. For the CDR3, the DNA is TGTGCCAGCAGCCTGCAGACTCTCCAAGAGACCCAGTACTTC.